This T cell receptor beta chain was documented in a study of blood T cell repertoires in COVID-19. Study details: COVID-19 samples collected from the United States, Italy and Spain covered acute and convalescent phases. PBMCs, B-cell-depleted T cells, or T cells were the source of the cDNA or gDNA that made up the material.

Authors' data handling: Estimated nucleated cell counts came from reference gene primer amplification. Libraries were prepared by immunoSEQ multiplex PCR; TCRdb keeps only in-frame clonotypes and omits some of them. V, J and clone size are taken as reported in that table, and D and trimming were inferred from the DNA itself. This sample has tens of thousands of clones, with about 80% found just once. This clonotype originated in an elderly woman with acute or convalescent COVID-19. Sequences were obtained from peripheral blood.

The CDR3 bases are TGCAGCGCCAAGGGGGGGGATCAGCCCCAGCATTTT. It yields the protein CSAKGGDQPQHF. This chain uses TRBV29-1 with TRBJ1-5, with D perhaps TRBD1 (6 bases). This CDR3 has 12 residues. V was pared by 7 bases and J by 5 bases, with 12 bases between. CDR1 SQVTM and CDR2 ANQGSEA come from the germline V gene.